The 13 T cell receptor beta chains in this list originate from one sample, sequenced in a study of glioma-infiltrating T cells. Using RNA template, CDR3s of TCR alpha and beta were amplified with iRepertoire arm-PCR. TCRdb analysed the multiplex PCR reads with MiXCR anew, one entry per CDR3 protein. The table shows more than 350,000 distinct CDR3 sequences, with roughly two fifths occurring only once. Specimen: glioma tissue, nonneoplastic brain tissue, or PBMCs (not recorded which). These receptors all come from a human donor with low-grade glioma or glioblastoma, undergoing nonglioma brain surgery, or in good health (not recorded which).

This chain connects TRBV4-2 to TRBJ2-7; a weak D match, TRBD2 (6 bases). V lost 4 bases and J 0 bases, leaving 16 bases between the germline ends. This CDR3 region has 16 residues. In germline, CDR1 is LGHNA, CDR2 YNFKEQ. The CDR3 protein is CASSPVGAGLSYEQYF. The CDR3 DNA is TGTGCCAGCAGCCCAGTTGGGGCGGGGCTCTCCTACGAGCAGTACTTC.

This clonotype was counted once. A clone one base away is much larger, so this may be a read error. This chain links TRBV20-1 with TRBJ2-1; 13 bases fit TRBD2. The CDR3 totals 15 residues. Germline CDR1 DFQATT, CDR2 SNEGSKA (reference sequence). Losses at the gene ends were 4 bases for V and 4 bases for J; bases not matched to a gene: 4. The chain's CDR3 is CSATGLAGLYNEQFF. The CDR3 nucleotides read TGCAGTGCTACGGGACTAGCGGGGTTATACAATGAGCAGTTCTTC.

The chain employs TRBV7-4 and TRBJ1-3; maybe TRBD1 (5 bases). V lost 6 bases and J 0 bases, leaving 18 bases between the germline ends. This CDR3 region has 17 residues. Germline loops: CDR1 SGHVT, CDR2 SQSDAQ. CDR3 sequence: CASRSGVARDSGNTIYF. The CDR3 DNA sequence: TGTGCCAGCAGGTCTGGGGTAGCCAGGGACTCTGGAAACACCATATATTTT.

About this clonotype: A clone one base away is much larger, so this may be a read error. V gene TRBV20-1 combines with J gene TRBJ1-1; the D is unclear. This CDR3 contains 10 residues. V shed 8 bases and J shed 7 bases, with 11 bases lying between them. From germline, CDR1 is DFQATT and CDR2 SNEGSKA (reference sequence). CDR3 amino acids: CSLGRNEAFF. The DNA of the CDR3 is TGCAGTTTAGGGCGAAATGAAGCTTTCTTT.

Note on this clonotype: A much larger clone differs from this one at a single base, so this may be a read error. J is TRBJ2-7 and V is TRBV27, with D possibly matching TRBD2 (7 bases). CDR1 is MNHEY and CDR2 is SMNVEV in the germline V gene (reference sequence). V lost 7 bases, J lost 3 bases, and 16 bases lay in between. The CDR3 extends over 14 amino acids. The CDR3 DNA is TGTGCCAGCAACCACCGGGGGGCTCACTACGAGCAGTACTTC. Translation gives CASNHRGAHYEQYF.

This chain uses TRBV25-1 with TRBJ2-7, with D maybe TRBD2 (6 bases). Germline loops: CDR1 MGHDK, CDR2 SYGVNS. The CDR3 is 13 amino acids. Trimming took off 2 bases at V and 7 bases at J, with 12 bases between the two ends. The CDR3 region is CASSERLVREQYF. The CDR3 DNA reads TGTGCCAGCAGTGAAAGACTAGTGAGGGAGCAGTACTTC.

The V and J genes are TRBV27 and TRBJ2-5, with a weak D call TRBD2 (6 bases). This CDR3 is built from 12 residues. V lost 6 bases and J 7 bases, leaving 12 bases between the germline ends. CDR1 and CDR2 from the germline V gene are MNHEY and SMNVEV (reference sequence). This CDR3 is CASSHGDSTQYF. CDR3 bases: TGTGCCAGCAGCCATGGGGACTCGACCCAGTACTTC.

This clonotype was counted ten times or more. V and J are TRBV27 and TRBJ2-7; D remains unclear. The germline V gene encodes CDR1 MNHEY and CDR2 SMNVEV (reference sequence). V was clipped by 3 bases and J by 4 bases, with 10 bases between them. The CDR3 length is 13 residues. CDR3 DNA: TGTGCCAGCAGTTTCACTCCCGCTTACGAGCAGTACTTC. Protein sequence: CASSFTPAYEQYF.

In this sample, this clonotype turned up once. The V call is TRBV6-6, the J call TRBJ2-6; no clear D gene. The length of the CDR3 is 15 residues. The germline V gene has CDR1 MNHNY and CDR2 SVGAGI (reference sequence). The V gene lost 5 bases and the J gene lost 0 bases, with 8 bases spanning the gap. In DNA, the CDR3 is TGTGCCAGCAGTCCAGTGAGCTCTGGGGCCAACGTCCTGACTTTC. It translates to CASSPVSSGANVLTF.

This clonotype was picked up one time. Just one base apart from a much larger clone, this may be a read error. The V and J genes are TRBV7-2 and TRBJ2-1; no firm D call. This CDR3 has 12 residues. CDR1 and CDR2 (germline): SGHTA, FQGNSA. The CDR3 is CASSSFSNKQFF. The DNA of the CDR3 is TGTGCCAGCAGCTCCTTCTCCAATAAGCAGTTCTTC.

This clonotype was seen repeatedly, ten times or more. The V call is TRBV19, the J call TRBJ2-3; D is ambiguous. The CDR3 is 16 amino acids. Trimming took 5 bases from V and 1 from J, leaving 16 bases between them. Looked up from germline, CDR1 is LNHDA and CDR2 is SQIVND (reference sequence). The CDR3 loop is CASSPLGRSGTDTQYF. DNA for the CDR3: TGTGCCAGTAGTCCCCTCGGGCGATCGGGCACAGATACGCAGTATTTT.

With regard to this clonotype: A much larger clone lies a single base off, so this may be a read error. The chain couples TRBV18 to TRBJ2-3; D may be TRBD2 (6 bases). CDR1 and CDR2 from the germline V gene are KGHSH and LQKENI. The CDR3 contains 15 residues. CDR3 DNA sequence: TGTGCCCGCTCACCGACCGGGGAGGGCACAGATACGCAGTATTTT. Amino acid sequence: CARSPTGEGTDTQYF.

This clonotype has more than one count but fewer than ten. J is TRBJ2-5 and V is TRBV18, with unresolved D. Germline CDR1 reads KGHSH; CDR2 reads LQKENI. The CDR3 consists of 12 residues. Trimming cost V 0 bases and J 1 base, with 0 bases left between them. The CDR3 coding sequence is TGTGCCAGCTCACCACCCCAAGAGACCCAGTACTTC. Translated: CASSPPQETQYF.